This TCR beta chain was recorded in a study of PD-1 blockade in mismatch repair-deficient tumors. Worth noting for this clone: Its antigen is as yet unknown.

All patients were mismatch repair deficient, assessed by either PCR or immunohistochemistry. Sequenced by immunoSEQ multiplex PCR; TCRdb stores in-frame clones only, minus some. The profile shows roughly 130,000 clones, 88% of them singletons. The CDR3 is 14 amino acids. Germline loops: CDR1 LNHDA, CDR2 SQIVND (reference sequence). Trimming cost V 2 bases and J 3 bases; bases outside gene matches: 4. Regarding the study as a whole: Tumor-resident clones, often absent from pretreatment blood, expanded after pembrolizumab and then contracted.

The sample was peripheral blood, taken approximately 71 weeks after starting pembrolizumab. This receptor was obtained from an adult with mismatch repair-deficient cancer. The rearrangement joins TRBV19 to TRBJ2-7, with 7 nucleotides matching TRBD2. CDR3 sequence (DNA): TGTGCCAGTAGTATACGTCCTAGCGGCTACGAGCAGTACTTC. Translated: CASSIRPSGYEQYF.